The rows below give T cell receptor beta chains drawn from one sample of a study of blood T cell repertoires in COVID-19. Data came from immunoSEQ multiplex PCR; TCRdb stores just in-frame clones and leaves some out. The sample includes roughly 130,000 clones, roughly 88% of them seen just once. The source material was peripheral blood. These receptors originate from a man aged 40-49 years with acute or convalescent COVID-19. Both conserved end residues are part of each CDR3. D genes are given only for firm matches. The size field is filled for only some rows; it gives once, few, many or a size class.

J: TRBJ2-7; D: TRBD1; size: NA; V: TRBV7-8; CDR3: CASSFTDRAYEQYF; DNA: TGTGCCAGCAGCTTTACCGACAGGGCTTACGAGCAGTACTTC
J: TRBJ1-1; D: NA; size: NA; V: TRBV18; CDR3: CASSPPRQPYTEAFF; DNA: TGTGCCAGCTCACCACCGAGGCAGCCCTACACTGAAGCTTTCTTT
J: TRBJ2-7; D: NA; size: NA; V: TRBV5-1; CDR3: CASSLGRGLYEQYF; DNA: TGCGCCAGCAGCTTGGGCAGGGGTCTCTACGAGCAGTACTTC
J: TRBJ2-3; D: TRBD2; size: NA; V: TRBV19; CDR3: CASSIELLAGTDTQYF; DNA: TGTGCCAGTAGTATAGAATTGCTAGCGGGCACAGATACGCAGTATTTT
J: TRBJ2-7; D: NA; size: once; V: TRBV19; CDR3: CATRQGSYEQYF; DNA: TGTGCCACCCGTCAGGGGTCCTACGAGCAGTACTTC
J: TRBJ2-1; D: NA; size: NA; V: TRBV20-1; CDR3: CSASFSGVHNEQFF; DNA: TGCAGTGCTAGTTTCTCAGGGGTCCACAATGAGCAGTTCTTC
J: TRBJ2-1; D: TRBD2; size: NA; V: TRBV6-2/TRBV6-3; CDR3: CASSHSLAGGPNEQFF; DNA: TGTGCCAGCAGCCACTCCCTAGCGGGGGGGCCGAATGAGCAGTTCTTC
J: TRBJ1-3; D: NA; size: NA; V: TRBV9; CDR3: CASSPQGNTIYF; DNA: TGTGCCAGCAGCCCTCAGGGAAACACCATATATTTT
J: TRBJ1-1; D: NA; size: NA; V: TRBV7-2; CDR3: CASSLGPGNTEAFF; DNA: TGTGCCAGCAGCTTAGGCCCCGGGAACACTGAAGCTTTCTTT
J: TRBJ1-4; D: TRBD1; size: NA; V: TRBV9; CDR3: CASSVTGVGEKLFF; DNA: TGTGCCAGCAGCGTCACAGGGGTTGGTGAAAAACTGTTTTTT
J: TRBJ2-2; D: TRBD2; size: once; V: TRBV30; CDR3: CAWSEAGGGTGELFF; DNA: TGTGCCTGGAGTGAGGCGGGAGGGGGCACCGGGGAGCTGTTTTTT
J: TRBJ1-2; D: NA; size: NA; V: TRBV14; CDR3: CASSQDYSSGYTF; DNA: TGTGCCAGCAGCCAAGACTACAGTTCTGGCTACACCTTC
J: TRBJ1-2; D: NA; size: once; V: TRBV27; CDR3: CASSPRANYGYTF; DNA: TGTGCCAGCAGTCCCCGGGCTAACTATGGCTACACCTTC
J: TRBJ1-5; D: TRBD1; size: NA; V: TRBV7-2; CDR3: CASSLGAGGIEQPQHF; DNA: TGTGCCAGCAGCTTAGGGGCAGGGGGAATTGAGCAGCCCCAGCATTTT
J: TRBJ2-1; D: NA; size: NA; V: TRBV24-1; CDR3: CATSDPFLGGNEQFF; DNA: TGTGCCACCAGTGATCCCTTTCTAGGAGGGAATGAGCAGTTCTTC
J: TRBJ2-1; D: NA; size: NA; V: TRBV7-6; CDR3: CASSTVGGDEQFF; DNA: TGTGCCAGCAGTACTGTGGGAGGAGATGAGCAGTTCTTC
J: TRBJ1-2; D: NA; size: NA; V: TRBV19; CDR3: CATQPRSREIYGYTF; DNA: TGTGCCACACAACCTAGGTCAAGAGAAATCTATGGCTACACCTTC
J: TRBJ2-1; D: TRBD1; size: once; V: TRBV11-3; CDR3: CASSFRTGEGNEQFF; DNA: TGTGCCAGCAGCTTTCGGACAGGGGAGGGCAATGAGCAGTTCTTC
J: TRBJ2-7; D: NA; size: NA; V: TRBV13; CDR3: CASSLGAKTGEQYF; DNA: TGTGCCAGCAGCTTAGGCGCCAAAACGGGAGAGCAGTACTTC
J: TRBJ1-2; D: TRBD1; size: once; V: TRBV30; CDR3: CAWSSDRARGYTF; DNA: TGTGCCTGGAGCTCGGACAGGGCGAGAGGCTACACCTTC
J: TRBJ1-2; D: NA; size: NA; V: TRBV21-1; CDR3: CASSKAGRTNYGYTF; DNA: TGTGCCAGCAGCAAAGCTGGCAGGACTAACTATGGCTACACCTTC
J: TRBJ1-1; D: NA; size: NA; V: TRBV3-1/TRBV3-2; CDR3: CASSQDPGRTEAFF; DNA: TGTGCCAGCAGCCAAGATCCGGGAAGGACTGAAGCTTTCTTT
J: TRBJ1-2; D: TRBD1; size: NA; V: TRBV14; CDR3: CASSPMDRAVYGYTF; DNA: TGTGCCAGCAGCCCTATGGACAGGGCGGTCTATGGCTACACCTTC
J: TRBJ1-5; D: NA; size: NA; V: TRBV7-8; CDR3: CASSFGIDQPQHF; DNA: TGTGCCAGCAGCTTCGGGATCGATCAGCCCCAGCATTTT
J: TRBJ1-4; D: NA; size: NA; V: TRBV5-1; CDR3: CASSPPTNEKLFF; DNA: TGCGCCAGCAGCCCCCCTACTAATGAAAAACTGTTTTTT
J: TRBJ2-7; D: NA; size: NA; V: TRBV11-3; CDR3: CASSLDAGQQYF; DNA: TGTGCCAGCAGCTTAGATGCGGGACAGCAGTACTTC
J: TRBJ1-1; D: NA; size: NA; V: TRBV12-3/TRBV12-4; CDR3: CASIGEGNTEAFF; DNA: TGTGCCAGCATCGGGGAAGGGAACACTGAAGCTTTCTTT
J: TRBJ2-5; D: TRBD2; size: NA; V: TRBV5-8; CDR3: CASTRPLLAGGMETQYF; DNA: TGTGCCAGCACCCGCCCCTTACTAGCGGGAGGGATGGAGACCCAGTACTTC
J: TRBJ1-6; D: NA; size: NA; V: TRBV6-5; CDR3: CASRLGASYNSPLHF; DNA: TGTGCCAGCAGATTGGGGGCGTCCTATAATTCACCCCTCCACTTT
J: TRBJ2-3; D: TRBD2; size: few; V: TRBV5-6; CDR3: CASSRTSGRDTQYF; DNA: TGTGCCAGCAGCAGGACTAGCGGGAGAGATACGCAGTATTTT
J: TRBJ1-3; D: TRBD1; size: NA; V: TRBV6-4; CDR3: CASSQDRGPGNTIYF; DNA: TGTGCCAGCAGTCAAGACAGGGGGCCAGGAAACACCATATATTTT
J: TRBJ1-1; D: TRBD1; size: NA; V: TRBV7-2; CDR3: CASSSGQEVTEAFF; DNA: TGTGCCAGCAGCTCCGGACAGGAAGTCACTGAAGCTTTCTTT
J: TRBJ2-7; D: TRBD1; size: many; V: TRBV4-3; CDR3: CASSQDLGQGAYEQYF; DNA: TGCGCCAGCAGCCAAGATCTGGGACAGGGAGCCTACGAGCAGTACTTC
J: TRBJ1-5; D: NA; size: NA; V: TRBV18; CDR3: CASSPDVGGYQPQHF; DNA: TGTGCCAGCTCACCAGATGTGGGGGGTTATCAGCCCCAGCATTTT
J: TRBJ1-1; D: NA; size: NA; V: TRBV7-2; CDR3: CASSQDRLNTEAFF; DNA: TGTGCCAGCAGCCAGGACAGACTGAACACTGAAGCTTTCTTT
J: TRBJ1-1; D: NA; size: NA; V: TRBV5-6; CDR3: CASSLAAGMEAFF; DNA: TGTGCCAGCAGCTTGGCAGCGGGGATGGAAGCTTTCTTT
J: TRBJ1-1; D: NA; size: NA; V: TRBV3-1/TRBV3-2; CDR3: CASSQLAPGTPNTEAFF; DNA: TGTGCCAGCAGCCAATTGGCCCCCGGGACACCGAACACTGAAGCTTTCTTT
J: TRBJ1-1; D: NA; size: NA; V: TRBV3-1/TRBV3-2; CDR3: CASSPRGSTEAFF; DNA: TGTGCCAGCAGCCCACGGGGTTCAACTGAAGCTTTCTTT
J: TRBJ2-3; D: NA; size: once; V: TRBV7-9; CDR3: CASSNSRGGTDTQYF; DNA: TGTGCCAGCAGCAATAGCAGGGGTGGCACAGATACGCAGTATTTT
J: TRBJ1-1; D: TRBD1; size: once; V: TRBV24-1; CDR3: CATSDHRGLNTEAFF; DNA: TGTGCCACCAGTGACCACAGGGGGCTGAACACTGAAGCTTTCTTT
J: TRBJ2-3; D: TRBD1; size: NA; V: TRBV28; CDR3: CASSIGQGSTDTQYF; DNA: TGTGCCAGCAGCATAGGACAGGGGAGCACAGATACGCAGTATTTT
J: TRBJ1-6; D: TRBD1; size: many; V: TRBV30; CDR3: CAWRRMGTGANSPLHF; DNA: TGTGCCTGGAGAAGAATGGGGACAGGGGCTAATTCACCCCTCCACTTT
J: TRBJ1-1; D: NA; size: NA; V: TRBV6-5; CDR3: CASRAGQRNTEAFF; DNA: TGTGCCAGCAGGGCCGGACAGAGGAACACTGAAGCTTTCTTT
J: TRBJ2-7; D: NA; size: NA; V: TRBV7-3; CDR3: CASSLDSRALASEQYF; DNA: TGTGCCAGCAGCTTGGACAGCCGGGCCCTCGCGAGCGAGCAGTACTTC
J: TRBJ2-3; D: TRBD2; size: NA; V: TRBV12-5; CDR3: CASGWGGADTQYF; DNA: TGTGCTAGTGGTTGGGGGGGGGCAGATACGCAGTATTTT
J: TRBJ1-3; D: TRBD1; size: NA; V: TRBV4-1; CDR3: CASSQYTGTGSGNTIYF; DNA: TGCGCCAGCAGCCAGTACACCGGGACAGGCTCTGGAAACACCATATATTTT
J: TRBJ2-6; D: NA; size: NA; V: TRBV5-1; CDR3: CASSPGIAGANVLTF; DNA: TGCGCCAGCAGCCCCGGGATAGCGGGGGCCAACGTCCTGACTTTC
J: TRBJ1-6; D: NA; size: NA; V: TRBV6-1; CDR3: CASSETGGPGSPLHF; DNA: TGTGCCAGCAGTGAAACCGGGGGGCCTGGATCACCCCTCCACTTT
J: TRBJ2-3; D: TRBD1; size: once; V: TRBV19; CDR3: CASAEQGVLSTDTQYF; DNA: TGTGCCAGTGCCGAACAGGGGGTCCTGTCCACAGATACGCAGTATTTT
J: TRBJ1-6; D: NA; size: NA; V: TRBV5-5; CDR3: CASSLEGYYNSPLHF; DNA: TGTGCCAGCAGCTTGGAGGGGTACTATAATTCACCCCTCCACTTT
J: TRBJ1-2; D: TRBD1; size: few; V: TRBV3-1/TRBV3-2; CDR3: CASSQDPGQGDNTNYGYTF; DNA: TGTGCCAGCAGCCAAGATCCCGGGCAGGGGGATAATACTAACTATGGCTACACCTTC
J: TRBJ2-7; D: TRBD1; size: NA; V: TRBV10-3; CDR3: CAISGQGTYEQYF; DNA: TGTGCCATCTCGGGACAGGGGACCTACGAGCAGTACTTC
J: TRBJ1-2; D: NA; size: once; V: TRBV6-5; CDR3: CASSLVSRGLHGYTF; DNA: TGTGCCAGCAGTTTGGTCAGTAGGGGGTTGCATGGCTACACCTTC
J: TRBJ1-1; D: NA; size: NA; V: TRBV2; CDR3: CASRRELNTEAFF; DNA: TGTGCCAGCAGACGAGAATTGAACACTGAAGCTTTCTTT
J: TRBJ1-2; D: NA; size: NA; V: TRBV2; CDR3: CASSETENYGYTF; DNA: TGTGCCAGCAGCGAGACAGAGAACTATGGCTACACCTTC
J: TRBJ1-2; D: NA; size: NA; V: TRBV19; CDR3: CASSIDRGSHKNYGYTF; DNA: TGTGCCAGTAGTATAGATCGGGGGAGCCACAAGAACTATGGCTACACCTTC
J: TRBJ2-2; D: NA; size: NA; V: TRBV14; CDR3: CASSRHAGSGELFF; DNA: TGTGCCAGCAGCCGGCATGCAGGGTCCGGGGAGCTGTTTTTT